What follows are 7 T cell receptor beta chains derived from one specimen sequenced in a study of blood T cell repertoires in COVID-19. Some clones are missing from TCRdb's copy, which holds only in-frame ones; the method was immunoSEQ multiplex PCR. The table has more than 35,000 clones, over 75% seen once. The sample taken for sequencing was peripheral blood. These receptors all come from a human donor in a cohort sampled during active COVID-19.

This chain uses TRBV5-6 with TRBJ2-7; the D is unclear. Germline CDR1 reads SGHDT; CDR2 reads YYEEEE. CDR3 length: 11 amino acids. The germline V and J ends were trimmed by 4 bases and 3 bases, with 5 bases remaining between them. CDR3 nucleotide sequence: TGTGCCAGCAGCCGAGTCTACGAGCAGTACTTC. Encoded protein: CASSRVYEQYF.

The CDR3 DNA reads TGCGCCAGCAGCTTGGGTGGTAGCGGCACCTACAATGAGCAGTTCTTC. Protein sequence: CASSLGGSGTYNEQFF. The chain carries TRBV5-1 and TRBJ2-1, with a weak D call TRBD2 (6 bases). V was shortened by 0 bases and J by 2 bases, with 12 bases between the two germline ends. Germline V lookup: CDR1 SGHRS, CDR2 YFSETQ. The CDR3 spans 16 residues.

The V gene is TRBV9, the J gene TRBJ2-3; D remains unclear. Trimming shortened V by 4 bases and J by 7 bases, and 13 bases separated the two germline ends. The V gene's germline CDR1 is SGDLS and CDR2 YYNGEE. The CDR3 has 13 amino acids. Here the CDR3 reads CASSTTPGNTQYF. The CDR3 DNA reads TGTGCCAGCAGCACTACCCCCGGAAATACGCAGTATTTT.

The J gene is TRBJ2-1, the V gene TRBV18, with 12 bases fitting TRBD2. After removal of 6 bases from V and 8 bases from J, the junction contained 5 bases not matched to a gene. CDR3 size: 14 residues. The germline gives CDR1 KGHSH, CDR2 LQKENI. The CDR3 DNA is TGTGCCAGCTCCTTGACTAGCGGGAGTGATGAGCAGTTCTTC. This gives the protein CASSLTSGSDEQFF.

V gene TRBV15 combines with J gene TRBJ2-7, with 9 bases identical to TRBD1. CDR3 length: 15 amino acids. The V segment lost 5 bases and the J segment 2 bases; nucleotides outside the gene matches: 7. Germline values: CDR1 LNHNV, CDR2 YYDKDF (reference sequence). CDR3 nucleotide sequence: TGTGCCACCAGCGAGAACAGGGGGCGGCCCTACGAGCAGTACTTC. Its translation is CATSENRGRPYEQYF.

This clone was detected only a few times. The chain carries TRBV11-2 and TRBJ1-1; 8 bases are a match to TRBD1. The length of the CDR3 is 13 residues. J lost 5 bases, V lost 4 bases, and 3 bases had no gene match. CDR1 is SGHAT and CDR2 is FQNNGV in the germline V gene. The CDR3 loop reads CASSSDRGTEAFF. The CDR3 DNA is TGTGCCAGCAGCTCCGACAGGGGAACTGAAGCTTTCTTT.

V and J are TRBV2 and TRBJ1-5; D is unclear. Germline V lookup: CDR1 SNHLY, CDR2 FYNNEI. Trimming cost V 0 bases and J 0 bases, with 12 bases left between them. The CDR3 runs to 17 residues. The CDR3 nucleotides are TGTGCCAGCAGTGAAGCCCTTCCTATCAATAGCAATCAGCCCCAGCATTTT. Encoded protein: CASSEALPINSNQPQHF.